This T cell receptor (beta chain) emerged from a study of CD8 T cells in ankylosing spondylitis. Study results and limitations: Some of the motif variants had earlier been found in reactive arthritis patients' fluid and blood.

The CDR3 covers 16 residues. Trimming cost V 4 bases and J 2 bases, with 15 bases left between them. Germline CDR1 reads MNHEY; CDR2 reads SVGAGI. This clonotype was detected many times. Its antigen is undetermined. TCRdb re-called the 5' RACE reads with MiXCR, one entry per CDR3 protein. Altogether hundreds of thousands of distinct CDR3 sequences are present, around 8% being singletons, with the ten largest covering around 4.4%. The sequencing input was blood, either unsorted or a sorted T cell fraction (not recorded which). The chain uses TRBV6-5 and TRBJ1-3, with D possibly TRBD1 on 5 matching bases. This TCR came from a female donor with ankylosing spondylitis or in good health (not recorded which). DNA for the CDR3: TGTGCCAGCAGTTTGAGGGGCCCTGTGGCTGGAAACACCATATATTTT. Translating it yields CASSLRGPVAGNTIYF.